The 25 T cell receptor beta chains given below trace back to one sample, sequenced in a study of PD-1 blockade in classical Hodgkin lymphoma (dated by TCRdb to the early 2020s). Preparation of the library involved the immunoSEQ multiplex PCR assay. TCRdb carries this immuneACCESS record with in-frame sequences only. Its versions omit some clonotypes, under half of them owing to an unresolved V gene in the studies checked, with the rest unexplained. In this sample the table shows about 24,000 clones, approximately 80% of which occur a single time. The ten largest account for about a fifth of the sample. Read against the paper, the sample's time point label means: cycle 4 day 1 (C4D1), after around six weeks of nivolumab. Relapse after autologous stem cell transplantation had occurred in all trial patients, and cohorts A, B and C were distinguished by prior brentuximab vedotin exposure. The specimen was peripheral blood mononuclear cells (PBMCs), collected before the fourth cycle of nivolumab. The receptors stem from a human donor with classical Hodgkin lymphoma.

This clone was seen a single time. The V call is TRBV5-1, the J call TRBJ2-2, with 12 bases aligning to TRBD1. Germline V gene lookup returns CDR1 SGHRS and CDR2 YFSETQ. Trimming at V came to 4 bases and at J to 7 bases, leaving 8 bases not matched to a gene. The CDR3 runs to 16 residues. The CDR3 spells CASSLRDRGLSGELFF. Written as DNA, the CDR3 is TGCGCCAGCAGCCTCCGGGACAGGGGGCTTAGCGGGGAGCTGTTTTTT.

J is TRBJ2-7 and V is TRBV2; perhaps TRBD1 as D (6 bases). Trimming stripped 5 bases from V and 3 bases from J, with 14 bases between. The germline CDR1 and CDR2 sequences are SNHLY and FYNNEI. CDR3 length: 14 amino acids. In nucleotides, the CDR3 is TGTGCCAGCAGTCGTACCGGGACATTCTACGAGCAGTACTTC. Protein: CASSRTGTFYEQYF.

The chain couples TRBV4-1 to TRBJ1-4; unclear D gene. Trimming left V 0 bases short and J 5 bases short, with 10 bases between. The CDR3 is made up of 15 amino acids. Germline V gives CDR1 MGHRA, CDR2 YSYEKL. CDR3 residues: CASSQDLAFNEKLFF. CDR3 nucleotide sequence: TGCGCCAGCAGCCAAGACCTCGCTTTCAATGAAAAACTGTTTTTT.

The chain uses TRBV27 and TRBJ2-6; no firm D call. The germline V gene encodes CDR1 MNHEY and CDR2 SMNVEV (reference sequence). The CDR3 has 14 amino acids. The CDR3 DNA is TGTGCTGTCCAGCCTGCTGCGGGGGCCAACGTCCTGACTTTC. Protein sequence: CAVQPAAGANVLTF.

V gene TRBV7-2 combines with J gene TRBJ2-7, with D possibly being TRBD1 (5 bases). CDR3 size: 14 residues. Trimming stripped 2 bases from V and 7 bases from J, with 15 bases between. Looked up from germline, CDR1 is SGHTA and CDR2 is FQGNSA. The CDR3 loop is CASSLNFGSGEQYF. CDR3 nucleotide sequence: TGTGCCAGCAGCTTAAATTTTGGATCAGGGGAGCAGTACTTC.

Only a few counts were recorded for this clone. The rearrangement joins TRBV6-5 to TRBJ1-5; a weak D match, TRBD1 (5 bases). V was trimmed by 6 bases and J by 11 bases, leaving 14 bases between them. The CDR3 covers 12 residues. CDR1 is MNHEY, CDR2 SVGAGI, per germline. CDR3 region: CASSRRTGAQHF. DNA of the CDR3: TGTGCCAGCAGCCGCCGGACGGGGGCCCAGCATTTT.

The rearrangement joins TRBV2 to TRBJ1-2; 8 bases fit TRBD1. Per the germline V gene, CDR1 is SNHLY and CDR2 is FYNNEI. Unmatched junction bases numbered 17, after V lost 6 bases and J lost 11 bases. The CDR3 has 15 residues. Here the CDR3 reads CASSQTGQGRSDYTF. The DNA of the CDR3 is TGTGCCAGCAGCCAAACTGGACAGGGTCGATCGGATTACACCTTC.

DNA for the CDR3: TGTGCCAGCAGTGTGACGGCGGGTGAGCAGTTCTTC. Its translation: CASSVTAGEQFF. This chain joins TRBV2 and TRBJ2-1; perhaps TRBD2 as D (5 bases). The CDR3 extends over 12 amino acids. Between the trimmed V and J ends, which lost 4 bases and 9 bases, there was a span of 10 bases. CDR1 SNHLY and CDR2 FYNNEI come from the germline V gene.

This clone was detected a few times. This sequence joins TRBV6-1 and TRBJ2-1; TRBD2 matches at 14 bases. Germline loops: CDR1 MNHNS, CDR2 SASEGT. J gave up 7 bases and V 6 bases, and 5 bases lay outside the gene matches. The CDR3 consists of 15 residues. CDR3 in amino acids: CASRTSGGADNEQFF. In DNA form, the CDR3 reads TGTGCCAGCAGGACTAGCGGGGGGGCCGATAATGAGCAGTTCTTC.

The V and J genes are TRBV9 and TRBJ2-1, with TRBD2 identical over 11 bases. CDR3 size: 17 residues. V trimming: 3 bases; J trimming: 8 bases; junction bases outside the gene matches: 13. Looked up from germline, CDR1 is SGDLS and CDR2 is YYNGEE. This CDR3 reads CASSEGRIAGGLYEQFF. DNA of the CDR3: TGTGCCAGCAGCGAGGGTAGGATAGCGGGGGGGCTGTATGAGCAGTTCTTC.

V gene TRBV5-1 combines with J gene TRBJ2-1; D gene uncertain. The CDR3 is made up of 16 amino acids. CDR1 SGHRS and CDR2 YFSETQ come from the germline V gene. V was clipped by 0 bases and J by 0 bases, with 10 bases between them. The CDR3 bases are TGCGCCAGCAGCTTGGCCGGGCAAGGCTCCTACAATGAGCAGTTCTTC. It encodes CASSLAGQGSYNEQFF.

The rearrangement joins TRBV9 to TRBJ1-1; 10 nucleotides agree with TRBD1. The CDR3 extends over 16 amino acids. CDR1 and CDR2 (germline): SGDLS, YYNGEE. The junction had 5 bases not matched to a gene; V was cut back by 2 bases and J by 1 base. CDR3: CASSVRDRGTNTEAFF. In nucleotides, the CDR3 is TGTGCCAGCAGCGTGAGGGACAGGGGAACGAACACTGAAGCTTTCTTT. Complete variable domain (other parts from reference TRBV9 and TRBJ1-1): DSGVTQTPKHLITATGQRVTLRCSPRSGDLSVYWYQQSLDQGLQFLIQYYNGEERAKGNILERFSAQQFPDLHSELNLSSLELGDSALYFCASSVRDRGTNTEAFFGQGTRLTVV.

The J gene is TRBJ2-2, the V gene TRBV2; 7 bases align to TRBD1. Germline V gene sequence: CDR1 SNHLY, CDR2 FYNNEI. This CDR3 has 14 residues. The ends lost 8 bases at V and 4 bases at J; junction bases unmatched: 7. In nucleotides, the CDR3 is TGTGCCAGCGTTACAGGGGTTTTCACCGGGGAGCTGTTTTTT. The encoded protein is CASVTGVFTGELFF.

V is TRBV15 and J is TRBJ1-3, with 9 nucleotides matching TRBD1. Germline CDR1 and CDR2: LNHNV and YYDKDF (reference sequence). The J segment lost 0 bases and the V segment lost 9 bases, leaving 12 bases of the junction unmatched. The CDR3 spans 17 residues. DNA for the CDR3: TGTGCCACGTCCTTGCGGGACAGGGCTTTCTCTGGAAACACCATATATTTT. Its protein product is CATSLRDRAFSGNTIYF.

This chain links TRBV18 with TRBJ2-7; 9 bases are shared with TRBD1. Germline CDR1 and CDR2: KGHSH and LQKENI. The CDR3 loop spans 16 amino acids. J lost 7 bases, V lost 3 bases, and 13 bases had no gene match. The CDR3 coding sequence is TGTGCCAGCTCACCGTTCGGACAGGGGAGTGGTGAGGAGCAGTACTTC. As protein: CASSPFGQGSGEEQYF. Drawing the rest from reference TRBV18 and TRBJ2-7, the complete variable domain is NAGVMQNPRHLVRRRGQEARLRCSPMKGHSHVYWYRQLPEEGLKFMVYLQKENIIDESGMPKERFSAEFPKEGPSILRIQQVVRGDSAAYFCASSPFGQGSGEEQYFGPGTRLTVT.

The chain recombines TRBV25-1 with TRBJ1-2; 8 bases agree with TRBD1. The CDR3 runs to 15 residues. The germline CDR1 and CDR2 sequences are MGHDK and SYGVNS. V trimming: 5 bases; J trimming: 4 bases; junction bases outside the gene matches: 9. The CDR3 loop reads CASSPTDRAPYGYTF. CDR3 bases: TGTGCCAGCAGTCCGACGGACAGGGCCCCCTATGGCTACACCTTC.

V gene TRBV27 combines with J gene TRBJ2-2, with 13 nucleotides matching TRBD2. Trimming removed 10 bases from V and 0 bases from J; junction bases left unmatched: 8. This CDR3 contains 17 residues. Germline assignment: CDR1 MNHEY and CDR2 SMNVEV (reference sequence). In nucleotides, the CDR3 is TGTGCCACCAGAACAGGGACTAGCGGGACGAACACCGGGGAGCTGTTTTTT. This sequence encodes CATRTGTSGTNTGELFF.

The gene calls are TRBV5-1 and TRBJ2-1; D is perhaps TRBD2 (5 bases). The CDR3 runs to 15 residues. The V gene lost 0 bases and the J gene lost 4 bases, with 11 bases spanning the gap. CDR1 is SGHRS, CDR2 YFSETQ, per germline. CDR3 sequence (DNA): TGCGCCAGCAGCTTGGCCAGCGGACTTTACAATGAGCAGTTCTTC. As protein: CASSLASGLYNEQFF.

In its sample, this clone was seen once. The chain recombines TRBV6-1 with TRBJ2-1; TRBD1 aligns across 10 bases. The length of the CDR3 is 15 residues. Germline lookup yields CDR1 MNHNS and CDR2 SASEGT. J lost 0 bases, V lost 6 bases, and 2 bases had no gene match. CDR3 sequence reads: CASSRTGGSYNEQFF. The CDR3 coding sequence is TGTGCCAGCAGCCGGACAGGGGGCTCCTACAATGAGCAGTTCTTC.

This chain joins TRBV5-1 and TRBJ2-7; D gene unclear. This CDR3 is 15 amino acids long. V was cut by 0 bases and J by 0 bases, with 10 bases left in between. Per the germline V gene, CDR1 is SGHRS and CDR2 is YFSETQ. The CDR3 protein is CASSLDPRNSYEQYF. The CDR3 nucleotides are TGCGCCAGCAGCTTGGATCCCAGAAACTCCTACGAGCAGTACTTC.

The chain uses TRBV15 and TRBJ1-1; 7 positions agree with TRBD1. Trimming removed 0 bases from V and 0 bases from J; junction bases left unmatched: 1. The CDR3 is made up of 15 amino acids. The V gene's germline CDR1 is LNHNV and CDR2 YYDKDF (reference sequence). CDR3 DNA sequence: TGTGCCACCAGCAGAGATGGGACAGTGAACACTGAAGCTTTCTTT. The encoded protein is CATSRDGTVNTEAFF.

This clone was seen only a few times. This sequence joins TRBV27 and TRBJ1-6, with a weak D call TRBD1 (6 bases). The CDR3 totals 15 residues. The germline CDR1 and CDR2 sequences are MNHEY and SMNVEV (reference sequence). The V and J ends lost 5 bases and 4 bases respectively, with 12 bases between them. The CDR3 here is CASSERGVYNSPLHF. In nucleotides, the CDR3 is TGTGCCAGCAGTGAAAGGGGGGTGTATAATTCACCCCTCCACTTT.

In its sample, this clone was seen a few times. The chain has TRBV18 and TRBJ1-6, with a tentative D call TRBD1 (5 bases). The V gene's germline CDR1 is KGHSH and CDR2 LQKENI. CDR3 length: 18 residues. V was cut by 2 bases and J by 6 bases, with 20 bases left in between. DNA for the CDR3: TGTGCCAGCTCACCAGCCGCGCAGGGTCGATTAAGTAATTCACCCCTCCACTTT. It translates to CASSPAAQGRLSNSPLHF. The full variable domain, with the rest looked up from reference TRBV18 and TRBJ1-6, is NAGVMQNPRHLVRRRGQEARLRCSPMKGHSHVYWYRQLPEEGLKFMVYLQKENIIDESGMPKERFSAEFPKEGPSILRIQQVVRGDSAAYFCASSPAAQGRLSNSPLHFGNGTRLTVT.

The rearrangement joins TRBV5-4 to TRBJ2-6, with D perhaps TRBD1 (5 bases). Between the trimmed V and J ends, which lost 0 bases and 2 bases, there was a span of 9 bases. The CDR3 is 16 amino acids. CDR1 is SGHNT, CDR2 YYREEE, per germline (reference sequence). CDR3 amino acids: CASSLGDSPGANVLTF. The CDR3 DNA is TGTGCCAGCAGCTTGGGAGACAGCCCTGGGGCCAACGTCCTGACTTTC. Drawing the rest from reference TRBV5-4 and TRBJ2-6, the complete variable domain is ETGVTQSPTHLIKTRGQQVTLRCSSQSGHNTVSWYQQALGQGPQFIFQYYREEENGRGNFPPRFSGLQFPNYSSELNVNALELDDSALYLCASSLGDSPGANVLTFGAGSRLTVL.

The DNA of the CDR3 is TGTGCCAGCAGCTTATTCGGACTAGCGGGAGATCATGAGCAGTTCTTC. Translated, it gives CASSLFGLAGDHEQFF. The chain uses TRBV7-8 and TRBJ2-1, with 13 positions matching TRBD2. Losses at the gene ends were 2 bases for V and 8 bases for J; bases not matched to a gene: 6. Germline V gene lookup returns CDR1 SGHVS and CDR2 FQNEAQ. The CDR3 has 16 residues.